Listed below are T cell receptor beta chains from one sample, sequenced in a study of technical replicates of blood from several donors. Libraries were prepared by immunoSEQ multiplex PCR; TCRdb keeps only in-frame clonotypes and omits some of them. The sample lists tens of thousands of clones; 90% were seen once. Sample: PBMCs. The receptors were sampled from a human donor in good health. Some clones in this sample may be carry-over from other donors' samples. The CDR3 runs from the conserved cysteine through the conserved F or W. D genes are given only for firm matches. Not all rows give a size; the values are once, few, many and, for expanded clones, a class.

V gene	J gene	clone size	CDR3 length	D gene	CDR3 DNA	CDR3 protein
TRBV5-4	TRBJ1-1	-	15	-	TGTGCCAGCAGCTCCCCGGGACAACTAAACACTGAAGCTTTCTTT	CASSSPGQLNTEAFF
TRBV7-9	TRBJ1-1	-	14	-	TGTGCCAGCAGCCCCCAGACACTGAACACTGAAGCTTTCTTT	CASSPQTLNTEAFF
TRBV6-6	TRBJ2-2	-	13	-	TGTGCCAGCAGTCAACAGCCGACCGGGGAGCTGTTTTTT	CASSQQPTGELFF
TRBV5-6	TRBJ1-1	once	16	TRBD1	TGTGCCAGCAGCAGGTCCCCAGAAAGGGGGCCCACTGAAGCTTTCTTT	CASSRSPERGPTEAFF
TRBV11-2	TRBJ2-7	-	13	-	TGTGCCAGCAGCTTACAGGTCAACTACGAGCAGTACTTC	CASSLQVNYEQYF
TRBV20-1	TRBJ2-7	-	10	TRBD2	TGCAGCGGACTAGCGGGCGAGCAGTACTTC	CSGLAGEQYF
TRBV18	TRBJ2-7	-	15	-	TGTGCCAGCTCAGCAACGATTGACAGTTCCTACGAGCAGTACTTC	CASSATIDSSYEQYF
TRBV14	TRBJ2-5	-	13	-	TGTGCCAGCAGCCAAGGACTCCTACTGGCCCAGTACTTC	CASSQGLLLAQYF
TRBV2	TRBJ1-2	-	12	-	TGTGCCAGCACCCCGGACAGTCGGGGCTACACCTTC	CASTPDSRGYTF
TRBV19	TRBJ2-7	-	16	TRBD2	TGTGCCAGTAGCACCGGGACTAGCGGGAGTCGGTGGAAGCAGTACTTC	CASSTGTSGSRWKQYF
TRBV6-5	TRBJ1-1	-	14	-	TGTGCCAGCAGTCAACAAACAGGGAACACTGAAGCTTTCTTT	CASSQQTGNTEAFF
TRBV7-2	TRBJ1-1	-	15	TRBD1	TGTGCCAGCAGCACCCCGACAGGGCTGGGCACTGAAGCTTTCTTT	CASSTPTGLGTEAFF